The clone carrying this T cell receptor beta chain was observed a few times. The sample is drawn from a study of human T cells and chemical hapten exposure. This CDR3 has 15 residues. Documented time point: healthy volunteer bleed at 6 weeks. The starting material, unfractionated whole blood, was used for total RNA extraction. TCRdb ran MiXCR on the RACE reads and lists one entry per CDR3 protein. The sample consists of 65,000 or so distinct CDR3 sequences, under 7.5% of them appearing once. The clonotype originates from a female donor in good health. Some clones in this sample may be carry-over from other donors' samples. The genes are TRBV21-1 and TRBJ2-3; the DNA was not compared with TRBD2, the D call given in the table. TRBV21-1 is a pseudogene segment. Sequences were obtained from whole blood. CDR3 residues: CASSKDGRSTDTQYF. As DNA, the CDR3 is TGTGCCAGCAGCAAGGACGGGAGGAGCACAGATACGCAGTATTTT.